Listed below are T cell receptor beta chains from one sample, sequenced in a study of OX40 agonist ivuxolimab in advanced cancers. Some clones are missing from TCRdb's copy, which holds only in-frame ones; the method was immunoSEQ multiplex PCR. The table lists 34,000 or so clones, around nine tenths of them singletons, with about 30% in the top ten. The source material was CD4+ or CD8+ T cells sorted from blood, sampled in a trial of the OX40 agonist ivuxolimab. These receptors all come from an adult with an advanced solid tumor such as melanoma, head and neck, liver or kidney cancer. CDR3s include the opening cysteine and the closing phenylalanine or tryptophan. Each record gives: CDR3 DNA, CDR3 protein, D gene, V gene, clone size, J gene. D genes are given only for firm matches. Size is omitted from some rows. Given values are once, few, many or a class for expanded clones.

cdr3_nt: TGTGCCAGCAGGAATACTAGCGGGGGCTCCTACGAGCAGTACTTC
cdr3_aa: CASRNTSGGSYEQYF
d_call: TRBD2
v_call: TRBV2
clone_size: NA
j_call: TRBJ2-7

cdr3_nt: TGTGCCAGCAGTTTTCTGGGACAGGACATACTTGGTGGCTACACCTTC
cdr3_aa: CASSFLGQDILGGYTF
d_call: TRBD1
v_call: TRBV28
clone_size: NA
j_call: TRBJ1-2

cdr3_nt: TGTGCCAGCAGCCAACCGAGGGCGGGAGGCTACTCTGGGGCCAACGTCCTGACTTTC
cdr3_aa: CASSQPRAGGYSGANVLTF
d_call: TRBD2
v_call: TRBV14
clone_size: NA
j_call: TRBJ2-6

cdr3_nt: TGTGCCATCAGATATAAAACTGCCTATGAAGCTTTCTTT
cdr3_aa: CAIRYKTAYEAFF
d_call: NA
v_call: TRBV10-3
clone_size: NA
j_call: TRBJ1-1

cdr3_nt: TGTGCCAGCAGCCCGTTACAGGGGCTAGGCACTGAAGCTTTCTTT
cdr3_aa: CASSPLQGLGTEAFF
d_call: TRBD1
v_call: TRBV7-9
clone_size: NA
j_call: TRBJ1-1

cdr3_nt: TGCGCCAGCAGAGGCAAACAGCTCTATGGCTACACCTTC
cdr3_aa: CASRGKQLYGYTF
d_call: NA
v_call: TRBV5-1
clone_size: NA
j_call: TRBJ1-2

cdr3_nt: TGTGCCAGCAGTGAAGTAGTAACCCAGAATGAAAAACTGTTTTTT
cdr3_aa: CASSEVVTQNEKLFF
d_call: NA
v_call: TRBV25-1
clone_size: NA
j_call: TRBJ1-4

cdr3_nt: TGTGCCAGCAGTTACTTCCAGGGGGATGGCTACACCTTC
cdr3_aa: CASSYFQGDGYTF
d_call: TRBD1
v_call: TRBV6-5
clone_size: NA
j_call: TRBJ1-2

cdr3_nt: TGTGCCAGCAGCGCGGGATTTTCCCCGGGTCAGCCCCAGCATTTT
cdr3_aa: CASSAGFSPGQPQHF
d_call: NA
v_call: TRBV9
clone_size: few
j_call: TRBJ1-5

cdr3_nt: TGCAGCGCCCCCTGGACTGGGACATACAATGAGCAGTTCTTC
cdr3_aa: CSAPWTGTYNEQFF
d_call: NA
v_call: TRBV29-1
clone_size: NA
j_call: TRBJ2-1

cdr3_nt: TGTGCCAGCAGTTCCCCCAGGGTCCCCCAAGAGACCCAGTACTTC
cdr3_aa: CASSSPRVPQETQYF
d_call: NA
v_call: TRBV27
clone_size: NA
j_call: TRBJ2-5

cdr3_nt: TGTGCCAGCAGCTTGATAGGGATCGGGGAGCTGTTTTTT
cdr3_aa: CASSLIGIGELFF
d_call: NA
v_call: TRBV5-6
clone_size: NA
j_call: TRBJ2-2

cdr3_nt: TGTGCCAGCAGTGACTCGGACAGTTCCTCACCCCTCCACTTT
cdr3_aa: CASSDSDSSSPLHF
d_call: NA
v_call: TRBV6-4
clone_size: NA
j_call: TRBJ1-6

cdr3_nt: TGCGCCAGCAGTGAGTCGAACAGATACGAGCAGTACTTC
cdr3_aa: CASSESNRYEQYF
d_call: NA
v_call: TRBV10-1
clone_size: NA
j_call: TRBJ2-7

cdr3_nt: TGTGCCAGCAGTTCAGGGTCGGCGAACACTGAAGCTTTCTTT
cdr3_aa: CASSSGSANTEAFF
d_call: NA
v_call: TRBV28
clone_size: NA
j_call: TRBJ1-1

cdr3_nt: TGCAGTGCGGGGGGCAATGAGCAGTTCTTC
cdr3_aa: CSAGGNEQFF
d_call: NA
v_call: TRBV20-1
clone_size: NA
j_call: TRBJ2-1

cdr3_nt: TGTGCCAGCGGGACAGGGAATCAGCCCCAGCATTTT
cdr3_aa: CASGTGNQPQHF
d_call: TRBD1
v_call: TRBV27
clone_size: NA
j_call: TRBJ1-5

cdr3_nt: TGTGCCAGCAGCTTTTGGGCACTGAATGAAAAACTGTTTTTT
cdr3_aa: CASSFWALNEKLFF
d_call: NA
v_call: TRBV5-5
clone_size: NA
j_call: TRBJ1-4

cdr3_nt: TGTGCCTGGGCGGGGGCTCACTATGGCTACACCTTC
cdr3_aa: CAWAGAHYGYTF
d_call: NA
v_call: TRBV30
clone_size: NA
j_call: TRBJ1-2

cdr3_nt: TGTGCCAGCAGCTTCAGCCCGGGACACAGGGAGGATGGCTACACCTTC
cdr3_aa: CASSFSPGHREDGYTF
d_call: NA
v_call: TRBV11-1
clone_size: NA
j_call: TRBJ1-2

cdr3_nt: TGTGCCAGCAGAAAGACCTATGGCTACACCTTC
cdr3_aa: CASRKTYGYTF
d_call: NA
v_call: TRBV14
clone_size: NA
j_call: TRBJ1-2

cdr3_nt: TGCAGCGTGGGGACAGACTATGGCTACACCTTC
cdr3_aa: CSVGTDYGYTF
d_call: TRBD1
v_call: TRBV29-1
clone_size: NA
j_call: TRBJ1-2

cdr3_nt: TGTGCCAGCAGTGACGAAACAGGGGGCAATGAGCAGTTCTTC
cdr3_aa: CASSDETGGNEQFF
d_call: TRBD1
v_call: TRBV2
clone_size: once
j_call: TRBJ2-1